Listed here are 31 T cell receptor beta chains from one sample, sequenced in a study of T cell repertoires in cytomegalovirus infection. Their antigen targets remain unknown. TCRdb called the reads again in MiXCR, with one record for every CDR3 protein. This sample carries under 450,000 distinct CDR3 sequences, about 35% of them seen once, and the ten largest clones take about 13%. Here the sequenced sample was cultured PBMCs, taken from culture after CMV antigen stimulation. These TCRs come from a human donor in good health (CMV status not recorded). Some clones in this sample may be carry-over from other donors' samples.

The CDR3 DNA reads TGTGCCACCAGCAGAGATCTTGGTGCGGGCCAGCCCCAGCATTTT. Translated, it gives CATSRDLGAGQPQHF. The rearrangement joins TRBV15 to TRBJ1-5; no clear D gene. Deletions cut 0 bases from V and 7 bases from J, with 13 bases between. The CDR3 length is 15 residues. Germline CDR1 and CDR2: LNHNV and YYDKDF (reference sequence).

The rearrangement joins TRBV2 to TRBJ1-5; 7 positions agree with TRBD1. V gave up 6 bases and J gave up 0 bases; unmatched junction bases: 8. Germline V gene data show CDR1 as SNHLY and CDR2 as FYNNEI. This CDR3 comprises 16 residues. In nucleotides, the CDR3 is TGTGCCAGCAGGCAGTCGACAGGGAATAGCAATCAGCCCCAGCATTTT. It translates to CASRQSTGNSNQPQHF.

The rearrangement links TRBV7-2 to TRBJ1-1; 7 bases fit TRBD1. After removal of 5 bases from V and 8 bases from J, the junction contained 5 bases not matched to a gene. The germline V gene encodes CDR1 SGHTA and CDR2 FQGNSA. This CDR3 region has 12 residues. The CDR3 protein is CASSEYRGEAFF. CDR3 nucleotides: TGTGCCAGCAGCGAATACAGGGGAGAAGCTTTCTTT.

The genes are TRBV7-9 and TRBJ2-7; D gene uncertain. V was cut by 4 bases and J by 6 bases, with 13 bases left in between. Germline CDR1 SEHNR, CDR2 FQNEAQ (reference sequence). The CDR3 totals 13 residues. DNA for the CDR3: TGTGCCAGCAGCTCCCCTGGTAGTTTCGAGCAGTACTTC. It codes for CASSSPGSFEQYF.

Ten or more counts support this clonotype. CDR3 sequence (DNA): TGTGCCAGCAGGCAACCGGGGGCAGCTAACTATGGCTACACCTTC. This sequence encodes CASRQPGAANYGYTF. The chain couples TRBV6-1 to TRBJ1-2; D possibly corresponds to TRBD1 (6 bases). Trimming removed 6 bases at V and 0 bases at J, with 14 bases between. The CDR3 consists of 15 residues. The germline V gene encodes CDR1 MNHNS and CDR2 SASEGT.

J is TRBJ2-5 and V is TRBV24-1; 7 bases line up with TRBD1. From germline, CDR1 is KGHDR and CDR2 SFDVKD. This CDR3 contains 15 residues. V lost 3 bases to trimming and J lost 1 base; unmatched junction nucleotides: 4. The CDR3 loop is CATSDRWDSQETQYF. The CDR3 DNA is TGTGCCACCAGTGATCGATGGGACAGCCAAGAGACCCAGTACTTC.

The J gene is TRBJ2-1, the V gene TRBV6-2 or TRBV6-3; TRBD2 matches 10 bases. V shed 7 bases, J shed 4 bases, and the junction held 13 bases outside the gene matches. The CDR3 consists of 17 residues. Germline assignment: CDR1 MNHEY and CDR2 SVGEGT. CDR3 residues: CASNSPRRTSGYNEQFF. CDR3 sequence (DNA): TGTGCCAGCAATTCACCCCGTCGGACTAGCGGTTACAATGAGCAGTTCTTC.

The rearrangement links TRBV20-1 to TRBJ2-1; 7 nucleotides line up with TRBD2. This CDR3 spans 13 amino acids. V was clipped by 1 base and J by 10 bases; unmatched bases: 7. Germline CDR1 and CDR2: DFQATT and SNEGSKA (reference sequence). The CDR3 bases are TGCAGTGCTAGAGGGCTGACTAGCCGGGAGCAGTTCTTC. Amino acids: CSARGLTSREQFF.

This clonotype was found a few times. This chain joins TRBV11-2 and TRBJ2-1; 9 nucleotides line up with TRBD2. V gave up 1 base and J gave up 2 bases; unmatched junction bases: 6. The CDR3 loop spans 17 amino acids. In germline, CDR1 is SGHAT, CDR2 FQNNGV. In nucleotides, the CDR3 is TGTGCCAGCAGCTTAGGAACGACTAGCGGTGCCTACAATGAGCAGTTCTTC. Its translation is CASSLGTTSGAYNEQFF.

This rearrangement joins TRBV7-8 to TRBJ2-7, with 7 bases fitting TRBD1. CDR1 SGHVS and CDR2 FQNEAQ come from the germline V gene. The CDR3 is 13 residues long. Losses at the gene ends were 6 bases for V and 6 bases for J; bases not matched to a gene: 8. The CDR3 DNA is TGTGCCAGCAGACGGACAGGAGCTAGCGAGCAGTACTTC. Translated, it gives CASRRTGASEQYF. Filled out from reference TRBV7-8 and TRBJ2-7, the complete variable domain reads GAGVSQSPRYKVAKRGQDVALRCDPISGHVSLFWYQQALGQGPEFLTYFQNEAQLDKSGLPSDRFFAERPEGSVSTLKIQRTQQEDSAVYLCASRRTGASEQYFGPGTRLTVT.

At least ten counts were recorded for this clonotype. The CDR3 loop is CASSQEGGLADTQYF. The CDR3, as DNA: TGTGCCAGCAGCCAAGAAGGGGGTTTAGCGGATACGCAGTATTTT. The rearrangement uses TRBV7-2 and TRBJ2-3; possibly TRBD1 for D (6 bases). This CDR3 has 15 residues. CDR1 is SGHTA, CDR2 FQGNSA, per germline. Trimming cost V 5 bases and J 6 bases, with 18 bases left between them.

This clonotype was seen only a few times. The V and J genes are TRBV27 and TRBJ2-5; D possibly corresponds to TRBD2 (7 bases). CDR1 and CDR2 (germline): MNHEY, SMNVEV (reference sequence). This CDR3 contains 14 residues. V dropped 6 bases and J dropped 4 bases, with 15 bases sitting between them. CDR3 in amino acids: CASRQGGRVETQYF. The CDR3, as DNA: TGTGCCAGCAGACAAGGGGGGAGGGTAGAGACCCAGTACTTC.

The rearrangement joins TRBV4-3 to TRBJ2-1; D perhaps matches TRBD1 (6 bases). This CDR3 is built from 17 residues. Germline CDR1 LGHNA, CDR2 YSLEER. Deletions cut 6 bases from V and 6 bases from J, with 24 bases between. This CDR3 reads CASRLINRVDRGNEQFF. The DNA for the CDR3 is TGCGCCAGCAGACTCATTAACAGGGTTGACCGGGGCAATGAGCAGTTCTTC.

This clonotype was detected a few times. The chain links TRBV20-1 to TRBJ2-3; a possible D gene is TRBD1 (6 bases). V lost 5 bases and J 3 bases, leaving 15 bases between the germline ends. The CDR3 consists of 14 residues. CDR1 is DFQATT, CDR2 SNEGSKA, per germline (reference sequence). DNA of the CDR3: TGCAGTGCTCCCCGGGACAACCCAACAGATACGCAGTATTTT. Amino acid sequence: CSAPRDNPTDTQYF.

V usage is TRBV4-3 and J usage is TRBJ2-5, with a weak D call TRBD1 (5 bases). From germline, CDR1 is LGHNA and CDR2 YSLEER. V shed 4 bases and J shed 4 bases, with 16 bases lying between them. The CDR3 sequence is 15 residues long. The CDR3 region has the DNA TGCGCCAGCAGCCGGACAAGGGTTTCTGGAGAGACCCAGTACTTC. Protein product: CASSRTRVSGETQYF.

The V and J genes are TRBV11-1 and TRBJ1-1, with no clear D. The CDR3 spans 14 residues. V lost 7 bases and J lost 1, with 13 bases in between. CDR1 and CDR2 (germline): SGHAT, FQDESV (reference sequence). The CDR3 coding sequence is TGTGCCAGCATCCTTCTCGGCCCGAACACTGAAGCTTTCTTT. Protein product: CASILLGPNTEAFF.

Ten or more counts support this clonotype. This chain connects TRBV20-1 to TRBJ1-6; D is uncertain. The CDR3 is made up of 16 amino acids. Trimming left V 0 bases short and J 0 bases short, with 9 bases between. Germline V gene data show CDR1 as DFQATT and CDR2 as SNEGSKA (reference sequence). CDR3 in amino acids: CSARDPGSSYNSPLHF. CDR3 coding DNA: TGCAGTGCTAGAGATCCGGGGAGCTCCTATAATTCACCCCTCCACTTT.

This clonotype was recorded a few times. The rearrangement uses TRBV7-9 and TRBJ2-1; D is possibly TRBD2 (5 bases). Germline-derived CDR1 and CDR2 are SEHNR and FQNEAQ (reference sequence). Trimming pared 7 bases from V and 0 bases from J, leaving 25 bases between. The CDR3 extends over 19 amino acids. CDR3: CASTHLRASRTPSYNEQFF. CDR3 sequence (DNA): TGTGCCAGCACCCATCTACGAGCTAGCAGGACCCCCTCCTACAATGAGCAGTTCTTC.

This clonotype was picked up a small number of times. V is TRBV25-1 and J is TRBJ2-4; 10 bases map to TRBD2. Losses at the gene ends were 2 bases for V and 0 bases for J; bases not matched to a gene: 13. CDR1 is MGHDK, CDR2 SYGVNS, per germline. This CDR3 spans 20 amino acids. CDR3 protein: CASSEKVAGGPRIAKNIQYF. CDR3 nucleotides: TGTGCCAGCAGTGAAAAGGTAGCGGGAGGCCCCCGAATAGCCAAAAACATTCAGTACTTC.

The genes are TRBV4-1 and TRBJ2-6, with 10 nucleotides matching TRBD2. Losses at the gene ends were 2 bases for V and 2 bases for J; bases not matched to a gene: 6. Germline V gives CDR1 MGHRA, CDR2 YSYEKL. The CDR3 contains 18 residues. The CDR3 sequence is CASSQNLAGVTGANVLTF. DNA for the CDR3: TGCGCCAGCAGCCAAAATCTAGCGGGAGTGACTGGGGCCAACGTCCTGACTTTC.

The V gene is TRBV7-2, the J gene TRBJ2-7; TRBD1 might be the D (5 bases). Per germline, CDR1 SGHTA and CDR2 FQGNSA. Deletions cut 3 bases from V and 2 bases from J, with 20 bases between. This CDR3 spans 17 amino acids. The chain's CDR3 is CASSFRARLARPYEQYF. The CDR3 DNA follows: TGTGCCAGCAGCTTCAGGGCTCGGTTGGCCCGCCCCTACGAGCAGTACTTC.

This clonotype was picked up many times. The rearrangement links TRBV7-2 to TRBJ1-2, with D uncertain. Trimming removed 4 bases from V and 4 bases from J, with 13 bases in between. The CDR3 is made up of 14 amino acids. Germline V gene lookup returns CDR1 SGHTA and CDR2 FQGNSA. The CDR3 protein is CASSSPGQPYGYTF. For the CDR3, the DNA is TGTGCCAGCAGCTCGCCGGGCCAGCCCTATGGCTACACCTTC.

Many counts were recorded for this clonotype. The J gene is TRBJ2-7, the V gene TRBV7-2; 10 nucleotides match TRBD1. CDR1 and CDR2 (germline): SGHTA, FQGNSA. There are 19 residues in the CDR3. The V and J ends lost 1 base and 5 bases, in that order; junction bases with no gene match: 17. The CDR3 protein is CASSLVPWGLGQGIHEQYF. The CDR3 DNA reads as TGTGCCAGCAGCTTAGTACCATGGGGTCTGGGACAGGGGATCCACGAGCAGTACTTC.

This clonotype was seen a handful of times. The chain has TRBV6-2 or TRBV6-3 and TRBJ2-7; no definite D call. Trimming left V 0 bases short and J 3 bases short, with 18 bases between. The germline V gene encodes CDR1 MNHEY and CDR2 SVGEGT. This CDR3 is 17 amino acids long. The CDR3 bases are TGTGCCAGCAGTTACTCGGGTACGATCGGAATAAACTACGAGCAGTACGTC. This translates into CASSYSGTIGINYEQYV.

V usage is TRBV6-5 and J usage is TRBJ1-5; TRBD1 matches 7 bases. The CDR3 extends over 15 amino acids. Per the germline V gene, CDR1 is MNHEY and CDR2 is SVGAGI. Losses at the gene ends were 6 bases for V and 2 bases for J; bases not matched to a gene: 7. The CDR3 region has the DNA TGTGCCAGCAGACGACAGGGAGCAGGCAATCAGCCCCAGCATTTT. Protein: CASRRQGAGNQPQHF.

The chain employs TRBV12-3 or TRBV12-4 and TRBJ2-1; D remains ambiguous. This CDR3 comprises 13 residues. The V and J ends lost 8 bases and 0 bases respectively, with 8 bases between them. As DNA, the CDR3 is TGTGCCAGCGGCTCAAGCTCCTACAATGAGCAGTTCTTC. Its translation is CASGSSSYNEQFF.

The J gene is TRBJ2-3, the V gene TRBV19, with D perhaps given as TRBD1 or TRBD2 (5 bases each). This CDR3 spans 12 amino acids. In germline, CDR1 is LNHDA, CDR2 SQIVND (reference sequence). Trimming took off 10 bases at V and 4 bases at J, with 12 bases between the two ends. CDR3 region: CATHGAADTQYF. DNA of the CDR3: TGTGCCACCCACGGGGCGGCAGATACGCAGTATTTT.

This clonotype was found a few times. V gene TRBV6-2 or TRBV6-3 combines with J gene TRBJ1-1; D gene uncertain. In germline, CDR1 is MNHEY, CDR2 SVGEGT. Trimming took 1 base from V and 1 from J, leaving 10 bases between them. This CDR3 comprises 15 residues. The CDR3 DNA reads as TGTGCCAGCAGTTACTGGGAACCAACGAACACTGAAGCTTTCTTT. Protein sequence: CASSYWEPTNTEAFF.

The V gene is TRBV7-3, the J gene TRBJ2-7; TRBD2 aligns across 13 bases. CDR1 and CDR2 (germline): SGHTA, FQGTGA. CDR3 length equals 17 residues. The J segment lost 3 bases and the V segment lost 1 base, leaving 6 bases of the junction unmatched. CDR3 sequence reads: CASSLILAGGNFYEQYF. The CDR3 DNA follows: TGTGCCAGCAGCTTAATACTAGCGGGAGGGAATTTCTACGAGCAGTACTTC.

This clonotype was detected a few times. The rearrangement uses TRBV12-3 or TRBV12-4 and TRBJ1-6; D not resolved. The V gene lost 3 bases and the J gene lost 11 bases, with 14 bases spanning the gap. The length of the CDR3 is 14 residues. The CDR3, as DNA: TGTGCCAGCAGTTTCGGACGGACGGAGACACCCCTCCACTTT. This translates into CASSFGRTETPLHF.

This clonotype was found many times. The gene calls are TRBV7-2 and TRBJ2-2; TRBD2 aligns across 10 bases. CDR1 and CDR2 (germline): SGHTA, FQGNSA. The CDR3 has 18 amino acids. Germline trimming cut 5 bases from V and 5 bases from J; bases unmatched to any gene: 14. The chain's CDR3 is CASSPHMLAGVGTGELFF. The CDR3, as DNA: TGTGCCAGCAGCCCTCACATGCTAGCGGGAGTAGGTACCGGGGAGCTGTTTTTT.